This T cell receptor (beta chain) stems from a study of cytomegalovirus exposure and HLA in healthy donors. Points from the study as a whole: Another analysis was done later, and it associated 17,000 or so TCR beta sequences with HLA alleles at 0.05 false discovery rate. In a later analysis, donors in an Asian-associated ancestry cluster reportedly had fewer N-insertions in productive TCRs than the cohort mean.

Deletions cut 4 bases from V and 9 bases from J, with 10 bases between. CDR1 SGHRS and CDR2 YFSETQ come from the germline V gene. CDR3 size: 11 residues. Note on this clone: Its antigen is still unknown.

Primers: 60 Vbeta forward and 13 Jbeta reverse. TCRdb's table, derived via immunoSEQ multiplex PCR, lists solely in-frame clones and lacks some. The sample holds approximately 110,000 clones, roughly three quarters seen once. Material for sequencing was PBMCs. The sequence was obtained from a woman aged 30 to 39 in good health and CMV-seronegative. The J gene is TRBJ2-5, the V gene TRBV5-1; no clear D gene. The CDR3: CASSHDWAQYF. The CDR3 nucleotides read TGCGCCAGCAGCCATGACTGGGCCCAGTACTTC. The entire variable domain, with the rest obtained from reference TRBV5-1 and TRBJ2-5, is as follows: KAGVTQTPRYLIKTRGQQVTLSCSPISGHRSVSWYQQTPGQGLQFLFEYFSETQRNKGNFPGRFSGRQFSNSRSEMNVSTLELGDSALYLCASSHDWAQYFGPGTRLLVL.